A selection of T cell receptor beta chains follows, all from one sample in a study of cytomegalovirus exposure and HLA in healthy donors. The repertoire was sequenced with immunoSEQ multiplex PCR; TCRdb's copy has only in-frame clones and lacks some. Of about 180,000 clones in the sample, roughly 75% are singletons; the top ten hold roughly 5%. Input material: PBMCs. The receptor source for this set is a man aged 35 to 55 in good health and CMV-seronegative. The CDR3 runs from the conserved cysteine through the conserved F or W. D genes are given only for firm matches. Expanded clones are given a class, and other clones once, few, many or no size at all.

>TRBJ2-3|-|few|TRBV29-1
TGCAGCGCCGGGAGAGGGGAGACAGATACGCAGTATTTT
CSAGRGETDTQYF
>TRBJ1-3|TRBD1|-|TRBV5-5
TGTGCCAGCAGCCGTACCGAACAGGGGACCTCTGGAAACACCATATATTTT
CASSRTEQGTSGNTIYF
>TRBJ2-7|-|-|TRBV12-5
TGTGCTAGTGGCAGGCCCGGACTGCCCTACGAGCAGTACTTC
CASGRPGLPYEQYF
>TRBJ1-6|-|-|TRBV5-4
TGTGCCAGCAGCTTGGACCAGGGATTTCAGTCACCCCTCCACTTT
CASSLDQGFQSPLHF
>TRBJ2-1|-|-|TRBV6-6
TGTGCCAGCAGTTACTCCTTAGGAGTCAATGAGCAGTTCTTC
CASSYSLGVNEQFF
>TRBJ2-5|-|-|TRBV9
TGTGCCAGCAGCGTAGGCAGGGAACTGTTGAGGGAGACCCAGTACTTC
CASSVGRELLRETQYF
>TRBJ2-1|TRBD1|-|TRBV2
TGTGCCAGCAGGTCCGGGACAGGGGACTACAATGAGCAGTTCTTC
CASRSGTGDYNEQFF
>TRBJ2-7|-|-|TRBV29-1
TGCAGCACCATTCTACAGGGATACGAGCAGTACTTC
CSTILQGYEQYF
>TRBJ1-3|-|-|TRBV9
TGTGCCAGCAGCGTAGAGCTGGTCTCGCTTTCGGGAAACACCATATATTTT
CASSVELVSLSGNTIYF
>TRBJ2-3|-|-|TRBV12-5
TGTGCTAGTGGTTTACTCGGCGGGGCTTCCACAGATACGCAGTATTTT
CASGLLGGASTDTQYF
>TRBJ2-3|TRBD2|once|TRBV4-3
TGCGCCAGCAGCCAAGACCGCGGGACTAGCGGGCACCCCGACGAGACAGATACGCAGTATTTT
CASSQDRGTSGHPDETDTQYF
>TRBJ1-1|TRBD1|-|TRBV5-4
TGTGCCAGCACTAGACAGGGGCCAAACACTGAAGCTTTCTTT
CASTRQGPNTEAFF
>TRBJ2-7|TRBD1|-|TRBV5-1
TGCGCCAGCAGCTTAAACACCGGGGACAGGGTTACCGAGCAGTACTTC
CASSLNTGDRVTEQYF
>TRBJ2-7|TRBD1|-|TRBV11-3
TGTGCCAGCAGCCAAGGACAGGGCGTAGTTCGCGAGCAGTACTTC
CASSQGQGVVREQYF
>TRBJ2-5|-|-|TRBV13
TGTGCCAGCAGCTTAGTAGGGCAGGAGGCCCAGTACTTC
CASSLVGQEAQYF
>TRBJ1-6|TRBD1|-|TRBV5-1
TGCGCCAGCAGTCAGGGGGCCGATAATTCACCCCTCCACTTT
CASSQGADNSPLHF
>TRBJ2-7|TRBD1|-|TRBV2
TGTGCCAGCAGGGGGGACAGGGTCTACGAGCAGTACTTC
CASRGDRVYEQYF
>TRBJ2-1|-|-|TRBV18
TGTGCCAGCTCACCAGGGACAACTTACAATGAGCAGTTCTTC
CASSPGTTYNEQFF
>TRBJ2-1|-|-|TRBV7-9
TGTGCCAGCAGCTTAGATAATATTGAGCAGTTCTTC
CASSLDNIEQFF
>TRBJ2-1|-|-|TRBV7-9
TGTGCCAGCAGCTCCCCGGGGAAGCGGACCTACAATGAGCAGTTCTTC
CASSSPGKRTYNEQFF
>TRBJ1-2|TRBD1|-|TRBV6-6
TGTGCCAGCAGTTACGCTACAGGGGGCTATGGCTACACCTTC
CASSYATGGYGYTF
>TRBJ1-2|-|-|TRBV19
TGTGCCAGTAGTATCGGACGGGGGGGCTACACCTTC
CASSIGRGGYTF
>TRBJ1-2|-|-|TRBV5-1
TGCGCCAGCAGCACCCCCCCTGAGGGTGGCTACACCTTC
CASSTPPEGGYTF
>TRBJ2-7|TRBD2|-|TRBV19
TGTGCCAGTAGTATTGGGGGACTAGTACACGAGCAGTACTTC
CASSIGGLVHEQYF
>TRBJ2-7|TRBD1|few|TRBV4-3
TGCGCCAGCAGCCAACTCCGGGACAGGGGGTCCTACGAGCAGTACTTC
CASSQLRDRGSYEQYF